This T cell receptor beta chain was found in a study of cytomegalovirus exposure and HLA in healthy donors. V trimming: 7 bases; J trimming: 4 bases; junction bases outside the gene matches: 12. There are 15 residues in the CDR3. Germline V gene data show CDR1 as SGHNT and CDR2 as YYREEE (reference sequence). Points on this clone: Its antigen remains unknown.

Study-level points and caveats: Many donors shared some public TCRs, even though most TCR sequences were rare.

The PCR contained 60 Vbeta and 13 Jbeta primers. Here immunoSEQ multiplex PCR was the method, and the copy in TCRdb shows in-frame clones only, minus some. The sample yields over 110,000 clones, around 85% seen once. This chain links TRBV5-4 with TRBJ1-2; 8 bases are shared with TRBD1. The TCR sequence derives from a woman in her forties or fifties in good health and CMV-seropositive. Material: PBMCs. The CDR3 bases are TGTGCCAGCCTCCCGACAACAGGGGGAGGCTATGGCTACACCTTC. It specifies CASLPTTGGGYGYTF.